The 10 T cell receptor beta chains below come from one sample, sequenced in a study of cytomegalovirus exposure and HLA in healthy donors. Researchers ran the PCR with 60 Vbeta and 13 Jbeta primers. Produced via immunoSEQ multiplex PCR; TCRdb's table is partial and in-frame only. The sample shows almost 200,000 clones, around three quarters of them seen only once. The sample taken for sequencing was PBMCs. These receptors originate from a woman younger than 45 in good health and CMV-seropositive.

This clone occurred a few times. The CDR3: CASSPVPVNSNLNTEAFF. The CDR3 region has the DNA TGTGCCAGCAGCCCGGTCCCCGTTAACAGCAACCTGAACACTGAAGCTTTCTTT. This chain connects TRBV9 to TRBJ1-1; D not certain. CDR3 length: 18 residues. CDR1 and CDR2 (germline): SGDLS, YYNGEE. V lost 4 bases and J lost 0, with 22 bases in between.

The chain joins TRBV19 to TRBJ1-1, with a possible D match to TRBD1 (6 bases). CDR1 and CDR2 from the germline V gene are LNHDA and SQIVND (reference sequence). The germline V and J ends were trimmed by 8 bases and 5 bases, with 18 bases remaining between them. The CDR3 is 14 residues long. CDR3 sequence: CASLLGGARTEAFF. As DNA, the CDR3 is TGTGCCAGTCTCCTAGGGGGGGCGCGAACTGAAGCTTTCTTT.

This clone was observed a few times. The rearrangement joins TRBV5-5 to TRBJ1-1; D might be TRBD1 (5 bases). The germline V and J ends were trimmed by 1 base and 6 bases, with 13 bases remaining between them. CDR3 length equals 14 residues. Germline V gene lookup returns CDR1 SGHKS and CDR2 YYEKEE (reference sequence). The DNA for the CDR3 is TGTGCCAGCAGCTTGAATGTCAGGGTTCCTGAAGCTTTCTTT. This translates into CASSLNVRVPEAFF.

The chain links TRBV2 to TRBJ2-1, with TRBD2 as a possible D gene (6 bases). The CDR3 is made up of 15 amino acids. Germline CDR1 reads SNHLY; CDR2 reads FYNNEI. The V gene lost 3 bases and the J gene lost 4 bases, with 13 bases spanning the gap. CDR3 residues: CASSDPLATYNEQFF. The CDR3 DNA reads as TGTGCCAGCAGTGACCCCCTAGCGACATACAATGAGCAGTTCTTC.

The CDR3, as DNA: TGTGCCAGCAGCTTTCCCAGTGGGCTGGGCTCCTACAATGAGCAGTTCTTC. This codes for CASSFPSGLGSYNEQFF. The chain links TRBV5-5 to TRBJ2-1; D remains ambiguous. CDR1 is SGHKS and CDR2 is YYEKEE in the germline V gene (reference sequence). V lost 2 bases and J 0 bases, leaving 15 bases between the germline ends. CDR3 size: 17 residues.

CDR3 protein: CASSQGGTGPYNEQFF. In nucleotides, the CDR3 is TGCGCCAGCAGCCAAGGGGGGACAGGGCCCTACAATGAGCAGTTCTTC. The chain links TRBV4-3 to TRBJ2-1; 9 nucleotides line up with TRBD1. V was pared by 1 base and J by 2 bases, with 3 bases of the junction left unmatched. The CDR3 is 16 amino acids. Germline V CDR1 and CDR2: LGHNA, YSLEER.

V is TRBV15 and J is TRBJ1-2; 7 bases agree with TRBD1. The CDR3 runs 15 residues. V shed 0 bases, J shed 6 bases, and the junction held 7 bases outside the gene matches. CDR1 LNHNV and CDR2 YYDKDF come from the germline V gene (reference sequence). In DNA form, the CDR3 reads TGTGCCACCAGCAGAGAAGTGGCAGGGGGAGATGGCTACACCTTC. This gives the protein CATSREVAGGDGYTF. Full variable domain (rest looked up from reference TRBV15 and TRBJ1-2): DAMVIQNPRYQVTQFGKPVTLSCSQTLNHNVMYWYQQKSSQAPKLLFHYYDKDFNNEADTPDNFQSRRPNTSFCFLDIRSPGLGDTAMYLCATSREVAGGDGYTFGSGTRLTVV.

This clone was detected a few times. CDR3 sequence: CASIPPSSYNEQFF. The CDR3, as DNA: TGTGCCAGCATCCCCCCGAGCTCCTACAATGAGCAGTTCTTC. This chain uses TRBV7-6 with TRBJ2-1; D unresolved. Trimming shortened V by 7 bases and J by 0 bases, and 10 bases separated the two germline ends. The CDR3 contains 14 residues. Germline V gene sequence: CDR1 SGHVS, CDR2 FNYEAQ. The variable domain in full, with the rest retrieved from reference TRBV7-6 and TRBJ2-1, is GAGVSQSPRYKVTKRGQDVALRCDPISGHVSLYWYRQALGQGPEFLTYFNYEAQQDKSGLPNDRFSAERPEGSISTLTIQRTEQRDSAMYRCASIPPSSYNEQFFGPGTRLTVL.

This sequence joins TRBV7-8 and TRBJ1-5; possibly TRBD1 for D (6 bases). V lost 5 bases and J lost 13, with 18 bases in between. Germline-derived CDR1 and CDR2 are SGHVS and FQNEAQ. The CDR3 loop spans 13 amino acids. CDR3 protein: CASSPTPYGQQHF. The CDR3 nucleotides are TGTGCCAGCAGCCCAACCCCCTACGGACAGCAGCATTTT.

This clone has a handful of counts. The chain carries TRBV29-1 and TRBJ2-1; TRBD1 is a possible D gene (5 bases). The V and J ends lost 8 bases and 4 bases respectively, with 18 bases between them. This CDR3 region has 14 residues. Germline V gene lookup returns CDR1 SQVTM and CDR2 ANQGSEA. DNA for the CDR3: TGCAGCACTTTGTCAGCCAGGACATACAATGAGCAGTTCTTC. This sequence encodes CSTLSARTYNEQFF.